Presented here are 20 T cell receptor beta chains from one specimen sequenced in a study of TIL therapy for anti-PD-1-resistant metastatic lung cancer (dated by TCRdb to the early 2020s). According to the study, the label for this sample's time point signals: pre-treatment sample, taken before nivolumab and TIL therapy. TCR beta CDR3 regions were amplified from genomic DNA by bias-controlled multiplex PCR with the immunoSEQ v3 hsTCRB kit. Drawn from immuneACCESS, this table holds only the in-frame rearrangements with V and J called that TCRdb kept. Clones are partly lost; checked studies trace under half to an unresolved V gene and leave the rest unexplained. The sample records some 37,000 clones, around 67% of which are singletons. The ten largest clones take up 4.5% to 7% of the sample. The sequencing used blood, collected at baseline. The receptors were sampled from a person aged 25 to 85 with non-small cell lung cancer.

This chain uses TRBV18 with TRBJ1-2; 10 bases fit TRBD1. V shed 6 bases and J 7 bases; nucleotides not matched to a gene: 14. There are 16 residues in the CDR3. Germline V gene lookup returns CDR1 KGHSH and CDR2 LQKENI. This CDR3 reads CASSHLLTGQGFGYTF. The CDR3 DNA is TGTGCCAGCTCCCACTTGTTAACGGGACAGGGGTTTGGCTACACCTTC.

This chain uses TRBV4-1 with TRBJ1-2, with D maybe TRBD1 (6 bases). Per germline, CDR1 MGHRA and CDR2 YSYEKL. The CDR3 sequence is 14 residues long. V shed 4 bases and J shed 0 bases, with 9 bases lying between them. DNA for the CDR3: TGCGCCAGCAGCCCCAGGACAGCTAACTATGGCTACACCTTC. It codes for CASSPRTANYGYTF.

This clone was recorded a few times. V is TRBV2 and J is TRBJ2-7; D uncertain. CDR3 length equals 12 residues. CDR1 and CDR2 (germline): SNHLY, FYNNEI. Trimming removed 5 bases at V and 3 bases at J, with 8 bases between. The CDR3 DNA follows: TGTGCCAGCAGTAAGAGACTCTACGAGCAGTACTTC. This codes for CASSKRLYEQYF. Complete variable domain (other parts from reference TRBV2 and TRBJ2-7): EPEVTQTPSHQVTQMGQEVILRCVPISNHLYFYWYRQILGQKVEFLVSFYNNEISEKSEIFDDQFSVERPDGSNFTLKIRSTKLEDSAMYFCASSKRLYEQYFGPGTRLTVT.

The chain employs TRBV9 and TRBJ2-7; D remains unclear. Trimming pared 2 bases from V and 3 bases from J, leaving 12 bases between. The CDR3 runs 14 residues. Germline V gives CDR1 SGDLS, CDR2 YYNGEE. CDR3 sequence (DNA): TGTGCCAGCAGCGTTGACGGCTCAATCTACGAGCAGTACTTC. This encodes CASSVDGSIYEQYF. The entire variable domain, with the rest obtained from reference TRBV9 and TRBJ2-7, is as follows: DSGVTQTPKHLITATGQRVTLRCSPRSGDLSVYWYQQSLDQGLQFLIQYYNGEERAKGNILERFSAQQFPDLHSELNLSSLELGDSALYFCASSVDGSIYEQYFGPGTRLTVT.

V usage is TRBV2 and J usage is TRBJ1-2; possibly TRBD1 for D (6 bases). Trimming shortened V by 4 bases and J by 8 bases, and 14 bases separated the two germline ends. This CDR3 is built from 13 residues. CDR1 is SNHLY, CDR2 FYNNEI, per germline. CDR3 DNA: TGTGCCAGCAGTGGGGACAAGGGCGAGGGCTACACCTTC. Translating it yields CASSGDKGEGYTF.

This CDR3 reads CASSLDQRVGETQYF. For the CDR3, the DNA is TGTGCCAGCAGCTTAGATCAAAGGGTTGGAGAGACCCAGTACTTC. The rearrangement links TRBV11-2 to TRBJ2-5; D is unclear. Germline CDR1 and CDR2: SGHAT and FQNNGV. V shed 0 bases and J shed 4 bases, with 12 bases lying between them. The CDR3 runs to 15 residues.

J is TRBJ2-5 and V is TRBV5-6; the D gene is possibly TRBD2 (6 bases). The CDR3 contains 14 residues. Trimming left V 4 bases short and J 2 bases short, with 12 bases between. Germline loops: CDR1 SGHDT, CDR2 YYEEEE. The chain's CDR3 is CASSPLGGQETQYF. In nucleotides, the CDR3 is TGTGCCAGCAGCCCCCTCGGGGGACAAGAGACCCAGTACTTC.

The chain recombines TRBV30 with TRBJ2-3, with 11 bases fitting TRBD2. The CDR3 spans 14 residues. The ends lost 7 bases at V and 8 bases at J; junction bases unmatched: 11. CDR1 GTSNPN and CDR2 SVGIG come from the germline V gene (reference sequence). This CDR3 reads CASTVAGGLSTQYF. The CDR3 DNA reads TGTGCCTCCACGGTAGCGGGAGGGCTAAGTACGCAGTATTTT.

The chain combines TRBV5-6 with TRBJ2-2, with TRBD2 matching 14 bases. This CDR3 is built from 18 residues. In germline, CDR1 is SGHDT, CDR2 YYEEEE. J was trimmed by 3 bases and V by 2 bases; bases with no gene match: 6. The CDR3 DNA reads TGTGCCAGCAGCTTCGGGACTAGCGGGAGCTCGTACACCGGGGAGCTGTTTTTT. Translated, it gives CASSFGTSGSSYTGELFF.

The J gene is TRBJ2-2, the V gene TRBV5-4, with D tentatively TRBD2 (6 bases). The germline V gene has CDR1 SGHNT and CDR2 YYREEE (reference sequence). Trimming took off 3 bases at V and 4 bases at J, with 16 bases between the two ends. The CDR3 totals 16 residues. Written as DNA, the CDR3 is TGTGCCAGCAGCTCCGAGGGACTCCCGGGCACCGGGGAGCTGTTTTTT. Translated, it gives CASSSEGLPGTGELFF.

V is TRBV19 and J is TRBJ2-2; 12 nucleotides line up with TRBD2. CDR1 LNHDA and CDR2 SQIVND come from the germline V gene (reference sequence). V trimming: 4 bases; J trimming: 7 bases; junction bases outside the gene matches: 4. This CDR3 contains 15 residues. The CDR3 protein is CASSTLAGGRGELFF. CDR3 DNA sequence: TGTGCCAGTAGTACACTAGCGGGAGGCCGCGGGGAGCTGTTTTTT.

This clone was observed a few times. At one end, the junction sequence differs from germline, possibly due to a read error. The CDR3 nucleotides are TGTGCTAGCAGCCCCGTAAGGGGAGAGACCCAGTACTTC. Translation: CASSPVRGETQYF. The V gene is TRBV7-7, the J gene TRBJ2-5; TRBD1 might be the D (5 bases). The length of the CDR3 is 13 residues. Germline CDR1 reads SSHAT; CDR2 reads FNYEAQ (reference sequence).

The V gene is TRBV7-2, the J gene TRBJ1-1; unclear D gene. This CDR3 region has 13 residues. The V end was cut by 3 bases, the J end by 4 bases, with 9 bases between. Germline loops: CDR1 SGHTA, CDR2 FQGNSA. CDR3 sequence (DNA): TGTGCCAGCAGCTTTGGGGAGGGCACTGAAGCTTTCTTT. This encodes CASSFGEGTEAFF. The variable domain in full, completed from reference TRBV7-2 and TRBJ1-1, reads GAGVSQSPSNKVTEKGKDVELRCDPISGHTALYWYRQSLGQGLEFLIYFQGNSAPDKSGLPSDRFSAERTGGSVSTLTIQRTQQEDSAVYLCASSFGEGTEAFFGQGTRLTVV.

This clone was picked up a small number of times. The chain links TRBV9 to TRBJ1-2; 8 positions match TRBD1. Germline lookup yields CDR1 SGDLS and CDR2 YYNGEE. The CDR3 totals 15 residues. V was clipped by 0 bases and J by 4 bases; unmatched bases: 5. DNA for the CDR3: TGTGCCAGCAGCGTAGAGCAGGACAGGGCCTATGGCTACACCTTC. Translation: CASSVEQDRAYGYTF.

This chain links TRBV19 with TRBJ1-1, with D unresolved. This CDR3 is 12 amino acids long. In germline, CDR1 is LNHDA, CDR2 SQIVND (reference sequence). Trimming pared 1 base from V and 8 bases from J, leaving 8 bases between. Written as DNA, the CDR3 is TGTGCCAGTAGTATAGGGGCAGAAGAAGCTTTCTTT. It is translated as CASSIGAEEAFF.

The chain is built from TRBV6-5 and TRBJ2-5; D remains unclear. The closer fit of TRBJ2-7 to the DNA end suggests the J call may be wrong. Germline CDR1 and CDR2: MNHEY and SVGAGI. This CDR3 spans 12 amino acids. CDR3 residues: CASSPGPYEQYF. The CDR3 DNA follows: TGTGCCAGCAGTCCCGGACCCTACGAGCAGTACTTC.

This clone was counted between two and nine times. As DNA, the CDR3 is TGTGCCAGCACCTCCGATCTGGCCGGGGAGCTGTTTTTT. Protein product: CASTSDLAGELFF. This sequence joins TRBV4-2 and TRBJ2-2; D gene uncertain. Trimming stripped 7 bases from V and 6 bases from J, with 12 bases between. CDR1 and CDR2 (germline): LGHNA, YNFKEQ. This CDR3 spans 13 amino acids.

The chain uses TRBV19 and TRBJ1-5; D perhaps matches TRBD1 (5 bases). Trimming shortened V by 2 bases and J by 0 bases, and 11 bases separated the two germline ends. There are 16 residues in the CDR3. From germline, CDR1 is LNHDA and CDR2 SQIVND (reference sequence). The CDR3 DNA is TGTGCCAGTAGTATATTCACAGGTCCTAGCAATCAGCCCCAGCATTTT. Translating gives CASSIFTGPSNQPQHF.

A word on this clone: The sample contains more than one DNA sequence encoding this CDR3. The V and J genes are TRBV19 and TRBJ1-2; D perhaps matches TRBD1 (5 bases). Trimming removed 4 bases at V and 4 bases at J, with 10 bases between. CDR3 size: 13 residues. Germline V lookup: CDR1 LNHDA, CDR2 SQIVND (reference sequence). The CDR3: CASSTRDSYGYTF. The CDR3, as DNA: TGTGCCAGTAGTACCAGGGATAGCTATGGCTACACCTTC.

V gene TRBV30 combines with J gene TRBJ2-1; no clear D gene. Trimming cost V 6 bases and J 3 bases, with 15 bases left between them. The CDR3 is made up of 14 amino acids. The germline CDR1 and CDR2 sequences are GTSNPN and SVGIG (reference sequence). CDR3: CACLGSLYYNEQFF. The DNA for the CDR3 is TGTGCCTGTCTAGGGTCATTGTACTACAATGAGCAGTTCTTC.